This T cell receptor (beta chain) comes out of a study of human T cells and chemical hapten exposure. Study-level information: Patients were mainly female, each with alopecia areata, totalis or universalis. Study-wide results and limits: Correlating positively with patch test score were the PT1 expanded TCR counts.

This clonotype was counted only a few times. Its cognate antigen is unknown. Individual cDNA molecules each carried unique molecular identifiers attached by the library. MiXCR was run by TCRdb on the RACE reads, yielding one entry per CDR3 protein. The sample contains 250,000 or so distinct CDR3 sequences, about 7.7% of which appear only once. As to time point: pre-sensitization, week 0. Treatment of the sample: therapeutic diphenylcyclopropenone sensitization with weekly scalp DPC. Investigators collected blood before applying each patch test. The V end was cut by 6 bases, the J end by 2 bases, with 12 bases between. The CDR3 has 14 amino acids.

The source is a man between 18 and 29 years old with alopecia areata. Some clones in this sample may be carry-over from other donors' samples. V usage is TRBV12-3 or TRBV12-4 and J usage is TRBJ2-3; D is uncertain. The input for sequencing was whole blood, taken in connection with sensitization to the hapten diphenylcyclopropenone (DPC). CDR3 protein: CASSPGAHTDTQYF. CDR3 bases: TGTGCCAGCAGCCCAGGAGCCCACACAGATACGCAGTATTTT.